One TCR beta chain is described in this entry. These data come from a study of blood T cell repertoires in COVID-19. The overall study: T cells, B-cell-depleted T cells, or PBMCs supplied cDNA or gDNA.

The data were produced by immunoSEQ multiplex PCR, yet TCRdb's version contains in-frame clones alone and is incomplete. Of approximately 230,000 clones listed, 80% to 85% were seen once; the top ten hold just under 20%. The receptor's source is a man aged 25-40 years with active or convalescent COVID-19. Input material: peripheral blood.

The CDR3 nucleotides read TGTGCCAGTAGAGGTAATGAGCAGTTCTTC. Amino acid sequence: CASRGNEQFF. The chain is built from TRBV28 and TRBJ2-1, with D uncertain. Germline CDR1 MDHEN, CDR2 SYDVKM. Trimming removed 9 bases from V and 7 bases from J, with 7 bases in between. The CDR3 length is 10 residues.